This TCR beta chain was observed in a study of blood T cell repertoires in COVID-19. Profiled with immunoSEQ multiplex PCR; TCRdb holds only in-frame clones, not every one. Of approximately 160,000 clones listed, approximately 84% are singletons. Input material: peripheral blood. The origin of this receptor is a woman in her fifties or sixties with COVID-19, enrolled during active disease.

The CDR3 DNA reads TGTGCCAGCAGCCCTGCACAGGGCTCAAACACTGAAGCTTTCTTT. It is translated as CASSPAQGSNTEAFF. The chain recombines TRBV11-3 with TRBJ1-1; perhaps TRBD1 as D (6 bases). CDR3 length equals 15 residues. With 5 bases removed from V and 2 bases from J, the gap between germline ends came to 15 bases. Germline CDR1 is SGHNT and CDR2 is YENEEA.